The sequence of this T cell receptor (beta chain) was determined in a study of CD8 T cells in ankylosing spondylitis. TCRdb re-analysed the 5' RACE reads in MiXCR, keeping a single row per CDR3 protein. The sample includes tens of thousands of distinct CDR3 sequences, around 8.3% seen only once; the top ten take about a third. V lost 0 bases, J lost 4 bases, and 8 bases lay in between. CDR3 size: 14 residues. The V gene's germline CDR1 is SGDLS and CDR2 YYNGEE. Study findings and constraints: A motif of several highly homologous TCR beta variants was seen as apparently characteristic of ankylosing spondylitis blood.

There are a few counts of this clonotype. Antigen unknown. This TCR was recovered from a male donor with ankylosing spondylitis. Sequenced: blood, either unsorted or a sorted T cell fraction (not recorded which). V usage is TRBV9 and J usage is TRBJ2-1; unclear D gene. The CDR3 nucleotides are TGTGCCAGCAGCGTAGGTGTTCGTTACAATGAGCAGTTCTTC. Protein product: CASSVGVRYNEQFF.